The T cell receptor beta chain under discussion was sequenced for a study of shared T cell receptors in the human thymus (dated by TCRdb to about 2021). Regarding the complete study: The study examined how self-reactive, shared T-cell receptor alpha chains are generated in the human thymus.

V sheds 1 base and J sheds 4 bases, leaving 8 bases between their ends. As encoded in the germline V gene, CDR1 is SGHDT while CDR2 is YYEEEE. Taken from cysteine to phenylalanine, the CDR3 has 13 residues. Only the CDR3 DNA stays, 39 bases, in frame from base 1. Note on this clone: Its recognized antigen is unknown. Base qualities were left out, and no much larger clone turns up one base away.

Library prep was done by the immunoSEQ multiplex PCR assay. TCRdb's version of the immuneACCESS table is confined to in-frame rearrangements and falls short of the full clone set. An unresolved V gene accounts for under half of the shortfall where checked; the remainder is of unknown origin. The sample records hundreds of thousands of clones, over 75% of which are singletons. Clones ranked in the top ten supply about 0.0094% of the sample. This same sample was also part of a study on human thymus T cells. As the second study states: The donors were immunologically healthy infants in Finland who had open corrective cardiac surgery for congenital heart defects. Thymus tissue was collected as surgical resects that were removed during corrective cardiac surgery. Usage of V and J gene segments appeared to be biased in both the thymic and the peripheral blood repertoires. Highly overlapping thymic TCR repertoires among unrelated individuals were reported in the related research. The study described the TCR alpha and beta repertoires in fewer than 10 infant thymus samples and a few matching peripheral blood samples. The infant donors were about 7 to 244 days old, and the cohort included six or seven males and a couple of females. After being mechanically released from the tissue, thymocytes were kept at -70 degrees C in pellets of about 8.5-30 million cells. A QIAsymphony instrument was used to extract genomic DNA from the frozen cell pellets. Using the immunoSEQ multiplex PCR assay, the TCRB and TCRAD loci were amplified from a standardized quantity of quality-controlled genomic DNA. Amplicons spanned the V(D)J region at a length sufficient to cover the CDR3 and identify V and J genes. Through the commercial immunoSEQ service, the amplicons were sequenced on an Illumina platform. Primer bias and sequencing errors were corrected as previously described, and TCRAD and TCRB were defined on the basis of the IMGT database. The repertoires were analysed using immunoSEQ Analyzer 3.0 and VDJTools for basic statistics, V/J segment usage, diversity estimates, rarefaction and pairwise overlap. Diversity was estimated with Chao1, ChaoE, Efron-Thisted, Shannon and inverse Simpson indices, and also on datasets down-sampled to the smallest sample. For repertoire overlap, CDR3 nucleotide sequence, V gene and J gene had to match strictly, and clustering was done by Jaccard-based multidimensional scaling. On average, around 780,000 unique TCRB clonotypes were obtained from thymus samples, compared with about 84,000 from blood samples.

The sequenced sample consisted of thymocytes. The chain uses TRBV5-6 and TRBJ1-2; a tentative D match to TRBD1 spans 5 bases. This sequence was found in a boy in the first two years of life with a congenital heart defect. Donor details come from another sample of the same person, matched by shared clones. For the CDR3, the sequence is CASSLKGSYGYTF. The bases are TGTGCCAGCAGCTTGAAGGGGTCCTATGGCTACACCTTC.